This TCR beta chain was obtained from a study of CD8 T cells in ankylosing spondylitis. CDR3 length: 14 residues. The V end lost 6 bases, the J end lost 4 bases, and 13 bases lay between the germline ends. A word on this clonotype: The antigen is not known.

TCRdb processed the 5' RACE reads anew with MiXCR; each CDR3 protein has one entry. The sample lists around 390,000 distinct CDR3 sequences, around 22% occurring once. The study's findings and limits: Earlier literature documents some of the motif variants in reactive arthritis synovial fluid and blood. There was a TCR beta motif, made of fewer than 10 highly homologous variants, that appeared characteristic of ankylosing spondylitis blood.

The sequence came from a male donor with ankylosing spondylitis. Sequencing input: blood, either unsorted or a sorted T cell fraction (not recorded which). The gene calls are TRBV12-3 or TRBV12-4 and TRBJ2-1; D unclear. The DNA for the CDR3 is TGTGCCAGCAGAAAATTTTCGGGTTACAATGAGCAGTTCTTC. Protein: CASRKFSGYNEQFF.